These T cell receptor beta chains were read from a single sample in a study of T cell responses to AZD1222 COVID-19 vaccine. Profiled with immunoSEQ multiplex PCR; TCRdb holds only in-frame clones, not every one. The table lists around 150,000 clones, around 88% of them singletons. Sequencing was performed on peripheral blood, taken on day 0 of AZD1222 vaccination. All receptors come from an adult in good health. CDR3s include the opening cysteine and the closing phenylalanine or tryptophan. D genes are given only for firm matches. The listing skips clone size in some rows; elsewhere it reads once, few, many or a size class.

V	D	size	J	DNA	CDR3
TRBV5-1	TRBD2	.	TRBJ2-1	TGCGCCAGCAGCAAGGGACTACGAAAGAGCTCCTACAATGAGCAGTTCTTC	CASSKGLRKSSYNEQFF
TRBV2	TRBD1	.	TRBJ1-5	TGTGCCAGCAGTGGGACAGGGAGTCCTGGCCAGCCCCAGCATTTT	CASSGTGSPGQPQHF
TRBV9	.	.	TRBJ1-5	TGTGCCAGCAGCGTAGGAGCAGGGAGGGGTCAGCCCCAGCATTTT	CASSVGAGRGQPQHF
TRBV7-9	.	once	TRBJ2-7	TGTGCCAGCAGCTTAGGGCCCGGAGGCGAGCAGTACTTC	CASSLGPGGEQYF
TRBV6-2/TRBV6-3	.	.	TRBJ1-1	TGTGCCAGCAGTTACTCAGGTCGGGGGCGCGGGATGAACACTGAAGCTTTCTTT	CASSYSGRGRGMNTEAFF
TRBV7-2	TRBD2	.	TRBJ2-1	TGTGCCAGCAGCCTCGAGCGGGAACTTGAGCAGTTCTTC	CASSLERELEQFF
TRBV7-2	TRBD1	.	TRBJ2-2	TGTGCCAGCAGCCCCGGCAGGGGGAGAACCGGGGAGCTGTTTTTT	CASSPGRGRTGELFF
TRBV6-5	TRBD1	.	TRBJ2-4	TGTGCCAGCAGTCAGGACAGGGGGGGCGAAAACATTCAGTACTTC	CASSQDRGGENIQYF
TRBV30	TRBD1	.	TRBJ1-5	TGTGCCTGGAGTCCGGGACAGGGAATGTTCGGCAATCAGCCCCAGCATTTT	CAWSPGQGMFGNQPQHF
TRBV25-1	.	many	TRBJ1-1	TGTGCCAGCAGAAGGAAAGGCAACACTGAAGCTTTCTTT	CASRRKGNTEAFF
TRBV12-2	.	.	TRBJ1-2	TGTGCAAGTCGCTTAGGATTCCTGCCTGGCGCTATGGGCTACACCTTC	CASRLGFLPGAMGYTF
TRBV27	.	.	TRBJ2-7	TGTGCCAGCAGTTTAGCTCTACAGGGCACCCCTATACCCTACGAGCAGTACTTC	CASSLALQGTPIPYEQYF
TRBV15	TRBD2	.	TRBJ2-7	TGTGCCACCAGCAGGATTGGGGCTAGCGGTTACGAGCAGTACTTC	CATSRIGASGYEQYF
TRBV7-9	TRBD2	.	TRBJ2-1	TGTGCCAGCAGCGTAGTAGCGGGATCTACCGGGGAGCAGTTCTTC	CASSVVAGSTGEQFF
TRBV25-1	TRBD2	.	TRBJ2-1	TGTGCCAGCAGTGGTAGCGGGATGGGAGAGCAGTTCTTC	CASSGSGMGEQFF
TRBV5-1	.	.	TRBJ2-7	TGCGCCAGCAGCTTGGCCCGGTTCTCCTACGAGCAGTACTTC	CASSLARFSYEQYF
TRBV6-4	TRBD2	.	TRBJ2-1	TGTGCCAGCAGTGACAGGACTAGCGGCTACAATGAGCAGTTCTTC	CASSDRTSGYNEQFF
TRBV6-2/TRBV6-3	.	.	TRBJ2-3	TGTGCCAGCAGTTACTCGAGGGGCGGTAGCACAGATACGCAGTATTTT	CASSYSRGGSTDTQYF
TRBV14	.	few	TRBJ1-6	TGTGCCAGCAGCCAAGGACTAATCAATTCACCCCTCCACTTT	CASSQGLINSPLHF
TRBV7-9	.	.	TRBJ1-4	TGTGCCAGCAGCGCAGATTTTTTAGGGGAAAAACTGTTTTTT	CASSADFLGEKLFF
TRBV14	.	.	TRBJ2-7	TGTGCCAGCAGCCAACAGGCCTACGAGCAGTACTTC	CASSQQAYEQYF
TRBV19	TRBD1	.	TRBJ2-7	TGTGCCAGTAGTATGATGAGACAGGGGGCCTACGAGCAGTACTTC	CASSMMRQGAYEQYF
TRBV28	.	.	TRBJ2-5	TGTGCCAGCAGGCCGGATCAAGAGACCCAGTACTTC	CASRPDQETQYF
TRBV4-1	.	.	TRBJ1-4	TGCGCCAGCAGCCAAGGCCCGACAGCAACTAATGAAAAACTGTTTTTT	CASSQGPTATNEKLFF
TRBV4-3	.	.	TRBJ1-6	TGCGCCAGCAGCCAACTATATAATTCACCCCTCCACTTT	CASSQLYNSPLHF
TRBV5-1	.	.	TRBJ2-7	TGCGCCAGCAGCTTGGGACAGCTACCAAATTCCTACGAGCAGTACTTC	CASSLGQLPNSYEQYF
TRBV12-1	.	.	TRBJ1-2	TGTGCCAGCAGCTTTGAAGGCCGTGGCCCCTATGGCTACACCTTC	CASSFEGRGPYGYTF
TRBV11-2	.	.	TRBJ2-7	TGTGCCAGCACTCGGGCAGGGCGGTACGAGCAGTACTTC	CASTRAGRYEQYF
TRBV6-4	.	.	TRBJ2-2	TGTGCCAGCTCTCCGGATCATGGCACCGGGGAGCTGTTTTTT	CASSPDHGTGELFF
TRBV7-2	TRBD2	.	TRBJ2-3	TGTGCCAGCAGCTTAGATCCCGCGGGAGCAAACACAGATACGCAGTATTTT	CASSLDPAGANTDTQYF
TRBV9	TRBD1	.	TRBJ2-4	TGTGCCAGCAGCGAGGGACAGCCGGGAAACATTCAGTACTTC	CASSEGQPGNIQYF
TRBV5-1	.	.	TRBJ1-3	TGCGCCAGCAGCTTGGTGGCAGGGAAGGGGAGCTCTGGAAACACCATATATTTT	CASSLVAGKGSSGNTIYF
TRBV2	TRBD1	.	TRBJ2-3	TGTGCCAGCAGTTTCACAGGGGGAGATACGCAGTATTTT	CASSFTGGDTQYF
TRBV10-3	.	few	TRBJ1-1	TGTGCCATCAGTGTCCCAGGCGGCGAAGCTTTCTTT	CAISVPGGEAFF
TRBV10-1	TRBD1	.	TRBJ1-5	TGCGCCAGCAGTGTTATCCCGGGACAGGGGGCGGTATGGGATCAGCCCCAGCATTTT	CASSVIPGQGAVWDQPQHF
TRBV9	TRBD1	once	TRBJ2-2	TGTGCCAGCAGCCCGGGACAGGCGAACACCGGGGAGCTGTTTTTT	CASSPGQANTGELFF
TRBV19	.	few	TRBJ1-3	TGTGCCAGTAGTACCCACCGGAACACCATATATTTT	CASSTHRNTIYF
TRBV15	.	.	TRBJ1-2	TGTGCCACCAGCCCAGATCTGGGCTCTGGTGGCTACACCTTC	CATSPDLGSGGYTF
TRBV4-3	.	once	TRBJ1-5	TGCGCCAGCAGCCAAGATATCGGGGGCAATCAGCCCCAGCATTTT	CASSQDIGGNQPQHF
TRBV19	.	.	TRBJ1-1	TGTGCCAGTATCCATGGCGGGACGATGAACACTGAAGCTTTCTTT	CASIHGGTMNTEAFF
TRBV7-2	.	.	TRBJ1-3	TGTGCCAGCAGCTTAGCGGGAGGGTACTCTGGAAACACCATATATTTT	CASSLAGGYSGNTIYF
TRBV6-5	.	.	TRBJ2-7	TGTGCCAGCAGTTACTCCGGACGGGTCTCCTACGAGCAGTACTTC	CASSYSGRVSYEQYF
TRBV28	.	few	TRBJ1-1	TGTGCCAGCGACCGCCCGGAGGCGCGGACTGAAGCTTTCTTT	CASDRPEARTEAFF
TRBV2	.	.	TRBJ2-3	TGTGCCAGCATTGAGAGGATCGATCCAGATACGCAGTATTTT	CASIERIDPDTQYF
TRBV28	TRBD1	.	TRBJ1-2	TGTGCCAGCACCCAAGACAGGGCCAATCCGGGCTACACCTTC	CASTQDRANPGYTF
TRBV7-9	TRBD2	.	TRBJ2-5	TGTGCCAGCAGCTCCCTCGGGACTAGAGACTTC	CASSSLGTRDF
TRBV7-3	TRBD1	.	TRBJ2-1	TGTGCCAGCAGCTCAGAACCGAGGACAGGCCACAATGAGCAGTTCTTC	CASSSEPRTGHNEQFF
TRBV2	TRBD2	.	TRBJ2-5	TGTGCCAGCAGTGAGGCGGGAGAAAGCCAAGAGACCCAGTACTTC	CASSEAGESQETQYF
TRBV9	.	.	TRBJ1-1	TGTGCCAGCAGCCCCCGGGAGGGCCGAATGACTGAAGCTTTCTTT	CASSPREGRMTEAFF
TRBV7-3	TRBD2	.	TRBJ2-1	TGTGCCAGCAGCTTCACCGTGGGGGGACTAGCACCCAGTGAGCAGTTCTTC	CASSFTVGGLAPSEQFF
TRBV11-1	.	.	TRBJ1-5	TGTGCCAGCAGCTTAGCAGTGTCAGGCAATCAGCCCCAGCATTTT	CASSLAVSGNQPQHF
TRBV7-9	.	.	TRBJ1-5	TGTGCCAGCAGCTCCAACAGGGAAGCTTTAGAGCCCCAGCATTTT	CASSSNREALEPQHF
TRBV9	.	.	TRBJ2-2	TGTGCCAGCAGCCCCAGGACAGCTCGGGGCACCGGGGAGCTGTTTTTT	CASSPRTARGTGELFF